The clone carrying this T cell receptor beta chain was picked up many times. The antigen remains unidentified. This sample was taken from a study of Graves' ophthalmopathy and Graves' hyperthyroidism. Trimming at V came to 6 bases and at J to 0 bases, leaving 1 base not matched to a gene. The CDR3 is 12 residues long. CDR1 and CDR2 from the germline V gene are SQVTM and ANQGSEA. Aged 18 to 65, hyperthyroidism patients had been newly diagnosed, with under 2 months' duration. Certain patients were not enrolled. These were patients with other autoimmune diseases, uncontrolled infections, pregnancy or lactation. Clinicians made diagnoses from clinical symptoms, serum thyroxine, TRAb, thyroid ultrasound and orbital computed tomography. General observations from the study: Cross-validated, the 13-signature model showed 87.88%/81.08% sensitivity/specificity, and 80%/75% in the test set.

The authors amplified TCR beta CDR3 regions, and they did so from RNA transcripts for repertoire sequencing. The workflow started with a first-round RT-PCR run with HTBI primers and then moved on to a second-round multiplex PCR. TCRdb analysed the multiplex PCR reads with MiXCR anew, one entry per CDR3 protein. Here the sample spans about 1.2 million distinct CDR3 sequences, roughly 35% being singletons. The source is an adult man with Graves' hyperthyroidism. The sample was peripheral blood or thyroid tissue (not recorded which). The genes are TRBV29-1 and TRBJ1-1; 7 positions match TRBD1. In DNA, the CDR3 is TGCAGCGTCACAGGGGTGAACACTGAAGCTTTCTTT. Encoded protein: CSVTGVNTEAFF.